These 27 T cell receptor beta chains came from one sample sequenced in a study of PD-1 blockade in classical Hodgkin lymphoma. Every patient relapsed after autologous stem cell transplantation, and brentuximab vedotin exposure varied. The authors enriched CD8+ T cells from thawed PBMCs via magnetic negative selection. Data came from immunoSEQ multiplex PCR; TCRdb stores just in-frame clones and leaves some out. The sample lists about 7,800 clones, roughly 86% occurring once. The material was CD8+ T cells from blood, obtained at baseline. All receptors derive from a human donor with classical Hodgkin lymphoma.

This clone showed up just a few times. This chain links TRBV6-5 with TRBJ2-3; no reliable D call. The germline V gene has CDR1 MNHEY and CDR2 SVGAGI. There are 14 residues in the CDR3. V gave up 5 bases and J gave up 2 bases, with 11 bases separating them. The CDR3: CASSSWPPTDTQYF. Written as DNA, the CDR3 is TGTGCCAGCAGTAGTTGGCCCCCCACAGATACGCAGTATTTT.

The CDR3, as DNA: TGTGCCAGCAGCTTAGGGTTAGCGGGAGATATGCACACCGGGGAGCTGTTTTTT. It yields the protein CASSLGLAGDMHTGELFF. V and J are TRBV7-9 and TRBJ2-2; 9 nucleotides align to TRBD2. The germline V gene has CDR1 SEHNR and CDR2 FQNEAQ (reference sequence). V dropped 1 base and J dropped 3; count of bases not matched to a gene: 9. The CDR3 covers 18 residues.

The chain is built from TRBV27 and TRBJ2-7; 8 bases are shared with TRBD2. This CDR3 comprises 15 residues. In germline, CDR1 is MNHEY, CDR2 SMNVEV (reference sequence). V shed 2 bases, J shed 0 bases, and the junction held 3 bases outside the gene matches. The CDR3 DNA follows: TGTGCCAGCAGTTTAAGGGCGGGAGGCTCCTACGAGCAGTACTTC. Translated, it gives CASSLRAGGSYEQYF.

This chain connects TRBV7-9 to TRBJ2-3; D gene unclear. The CDR3 spans 12 residues. The V gene lost 8 bases and the J gene lost 1 base, with 7 bases spanning the gap. The germline gives CDR1 SEHNR, CDR2 FQNEAQ (reference sequence). The DNA of the CDR3 is TGTGCCAGCTCGATAGGCACAGATACGCAGTATTTT. Its protein is CASSIGTDTQYF.

The J gene is TRBJ2-5, the V gene TRBV2; 7 positions match TRBD2. V lost 8 bases and J lost 1; bases outside the gene matches: 4. The CDR3 extends over 13 amino acids. Germline values: CDR1 SNHLY, CDR2 FYNNEI. CDR3 in amino acids: CASGGDFQETQYF. The CDR3 DNA sequence: TGTGCCAGCGGGGGGGACTTCCAAGAGACCCAGTACTTC.

This clone has only one observation. The chain joins TRBV28 to TRBJ2-2; D is perhaps TRBD2 (7 bases). V lost 4 bases, J lost 2 bases, and 20 bases lay in between. There are 18 residues in the CDR3. Germline V gene lookup returns CDR1 MDHEN and CDR2 SYDVKM. CDR3 nucleotides: TGTGCCAGCAGTTCCTCCCGGTGGCGGGGGCAAAACACCGGGGAGCTGTTTTTT. It specifies CASSSSRWRGQNTGELFF.

The chain employs TRBV6-6 and TRBJ2-7; D not resolved. The CDR3 consists of 13 residues. Germline CDR1 reads MNHNY; CDR2 reads SVGAGI (reference sequence). Trimming removed 6 bases at V and 0 bases at J, with 9 bases between. The CDR3 loop reads CASSPNYSYEQYF. Here the CDR3 DNA reads TGTGCCAGCAGCCCCAATTACTCCTACGAGCAGTACTTC.

The chain links TRBV27 to TRBJ2-7, with 8 bases matching TRBD1. Germline V lookup: CDR1 MNHEY, CDR2 SMNVEV (reference sequence). Trimming took 5 bases from V and 6 from J; bases not matched to a gene: 6. This CDR3 is built from 13 residues. CDR3 coding DNA: TGTGCCAGCAGTCCCATCGACAGGGGCGAGCAGTACTTC. Encoded protein: CASSPIDRGEQYF.

CDR3 bases: TGTGCCAGCAGCTCATTCGGGGAAAATTCACCCCTCCACTTT. Translation: CASSSFGENSPLHF. This chain connects TRBV13 to TRBJ1-6; D call uncertain. Germline-derived CDR1 and CDR2 are PRHDT and FYEKMQ (reference sequence). The CDR3 runs 14 residues. Trimming left V 4 bases short and J 7 bases short, with 11 bases between.

This clone has more than one count but fewer than ten. The rearrangement links TRBV6-6 to TRBJ2-1; D remains ambiguous. Germline V gene sequence: CDR1 MNHNY, CDR2 SVGAGI (reference sequence). The CDR3 length is 12 residues. Trimming stripped 8 bases from V and 4 bases from J, with 9 bases between. The CDR3: CASASRYNEQFF. CDR3 sequence (DNA): TGTGCCAGCGCTTCAAGGTACAATGAGCAGTTCTTC.

This sequence joins TRBV11-3 and TRBJ2-7; 9 bases fit TRBD2. After removal of 5 bases from V and 5 bases from J, the junction contained 4 bases not matched to a gene. Germline V gene sequence: CDR1 SGHNT, CDR2 YENEEA. The CDR3 consists of 13 residues. CDR3 loop: CASSPGLADEQYF. The CDR3 DNA is TGTGCCAGCAGCCCGGGACTAGCAGACGAGCAGTACTTC.

This clone occurred a few times. The chain couples TRBV10-3 to TRBJ2-1; D perhaps matches TRBD1 (5 bases). The V gene's germline CDR1 is ENHRY and CDR2 SYGVKD. The CDR3 has 14 residues. V lost 4 bases to trimming and J lost 6 bases, with 13 bases between them. CDR3 region: CAISAGSRLNEQFF. DNA of the CDR3: TGTGCCATCAGTGCAGGGTCCCGGCTCAATGAGCAGTTCTTC.

V is TRBV11-2 and J is TRBJ2-1; maybe TRBD2 (6 bases). The CDR3 spans 13 residues. Germline V gene data show CDR1 as SGHAT and CDR2 as FQNNGV. V lost 5 bases and J lost 4, with 9 bases in between. CDR3 nucleotide sequence: TGTGCCAGCAGCGACGGGACTTACAATGAGCAGTTCTTC. Encoded protein: CASSDGTYNEQFF.

This chain connects TRBV27 to TRBJ2-1, with D tentatively TRBD2 (5 bases). Between the trimmed V and J ends, which lost 6 bases and 0 bases, there was a span of 15 bases. CDR3 length: 16 amino acids. CDR1 and CDR2 from the germline V gene are MNHEY and SMNVEV (reference sequence). The CDR3 region is CASSYQSGSSYNEQFF. DNA of the CDR3: TGTGCCAGCAGCTACCAGAGTGGGAGCTCCTACAATGAGCAGTTCTTC.

The rearrangement links TRBV19 to TRBJ2-3; TRBD1 matches at 8 bases. Germline assignment: CDR1 LNHDA and CDR2 SQIVND (reference sequence). V shed 3 bases, J shed 5 bases, and the junction held 7 bases outside the gene matches. This CDR3 is built from 15 residues. CDR3 nucleotides: TGTGCCAGTAGTATGTTCAGGGGGCGGGAAGATACGCAGTATTTT. Translation gives CASSMFRGREDTQYF.

The V and J genes are TRBV11-2 and TRBJ2-7; D assignment may be TRBD1 or TRBD2 (5 bases each). V was cut by 5 bases and J by 2 bases, with 22 bases left in between. The CDR3 is 17 residues long. Germline V gene sequence: CDR1 SGHAT, CDR2 FQNNGV. The CDR3 nucleotides are TGTGCCAGCAGCCTCGGAGTATGGGGCCTCGGGGCCTACGAGCAGTACTTC. Encoded protein: CASSLGVWGLGAYEQYF.

The chain carries TRBV5-5 and TRBJ2-5, with 11 positions matching TRBD2. Unmatched junction bases numbered 14, after V lost 2 bases and J lost 5 bases. Germline V lookup: CDR1 SGHKS, CDR2 YYEKEE (reference sequence). The CDR3 runs 18 residues. The CDR3 sequence is CASSLRFGLAGPHETQYF. The DNA of the CDR3 is TGTGCCAGCAGCTTAAGATTCGGACTAGCGGGTCCCCACGAGACCCAGTACTTC. The full variable domain, rest sourced from reference TRBV5-5 and TRBJ2-5, is DAGVTQSPTHLIKTRGQQVTLRCSPISGHKSVSWYQQVLGQGPQFIFQYYEKEERGRGNFPDRFSARQFPNYSSELNVNALLLGDSALYLCASSLRFGLAGPHETQYFGPGTRLLVL.

The chain uses TRBV29-1 and TRBJ2-1; D remains ambiguous. The germline V gene has CDR1 SQVTM and CDR2 ANQGSEA. CDR3 length: 12 amino acids. Trimming removed 2 bases at V and 9 bases at J, with 11 bases between. CDR3 sequence reads: CSVERWVGEQFF. The CDR3 nucleotides are TGCAGCGTTGAAAGGTGGGTCGGTGAGCAGTTCTTC.

The rearrangement joins TRBV11-2 to TRBJ2-1, with unresolved D. This CDR3 has 14 residues. V was pared by 5 bases and J by 4 bases, with 12 bases between. Germline V CDR1 and CDR2: SGHAT, FQNNGV. The CDR3 coding sequence is TGTGCCAGCAGCCGCACCCCCCAATACAATGAGCAGTTCTTC. Protein product: CASSRTPQYNEQFF.

This chain joins TRBV15 and TRBJ1-3, with unresolved D. The V gene lost 1 base and the J gene lost 0 bases, with 7 bases spanning the gap. Germline CDR1 LNHNV, CDR2 YYDKDF (reference sequence). The CDR3 runs 15 residues. CDR3 in DNA: TGTGCCACCAGCAGAGGTTCGGACTCTGGAAACACCATATATTTT. Translating gives CATSRGSDSGNTIYF. Full variable domain (remainder filled in from reference TRBV15 and TRBJ1-3): DAMVIQNPRYQVTQFGKPVTLSCSQTLNHNVMYWYQQKSSQAPKLLFHYYDKDFNNEADTPDNFQSRRPNTSFCFLDIRSPGLGDTAMYLCATSRGSDSGNTIYFGEGSWLTVV.

V gene TRBV5-1 combines with J gene TRBJ2-5; D gene unclear. V was cut by 3 bases and J by 0 bases, with 0 bases left in between. The V gene's germline CDR1 is SGHRS and CDR2 YFSETQ. The CDR3 runs to 11 residues. The CDR3 reads CASSYQETQYF. The CDR3 bases are TGCGCCAGCAGCTACCAAGAGACCCAGTACTTC.

V and J are TRBV19 and TRBJ2-3; the D gene is possibly TRBD2 (6 bases). Germline assignment: CDR1 LNHDA and CDR2 SQIVND (reference sequence). This CDR3 spans 13 amino acids. V was trimmed by 1 base and J by 5 bases, leaving 7 bases between them. In DNA form, the CDR3 reads TGTGCCAGTAGTATAGCCGGGGGAGATACGCAGTATTTT. Translated, it gives CASSIAGGDTQYF.

The genes are TRBV6-1 and TRBJ2-7, with D possibly TRBD1 on 5 matching bases. The V and J ends lost 6 bases and 3 bases respectively, with 15 bases between them. Germline CDR1 reads MNHNS; CDR2 reads SASEGT. This CDR3 is 14 amino acids long. CDR3 loop: CASSAIDSFYEQYF. The CDR3 bases are TGTGCCAGCAGCGCTATTGACAGCTTCTACGAGCAGTACTTC.

This clone has only one observation. A junction boundary mismatches the germline segment, possibly from a read error. The V call is TRBV7-9, the J call TRBJ2-1; TRBD2 matches 8 bases. From germline, CDR1 is SEHNR and CDR2 FQNEAQ (reference sequence). This CDR3 comprises 14 residues. DNA for the CDR3: TGTGCCAGCAGTCCGGGACTAGATGACAATGGGCAGTTCTTC. Translated, it gives CASSPGLDDNGQFF.

The chain carries TRBV7-2 and TRBJ2-7; 8 nucleotides align to TRBD1. Germline V gene sequence: CDR1 SGHTA, CDR2 FQGNSA. V shed 4 bases and J 3 bases; nucleotides not matched to a gene: 8. This CDR3 is built from 15 residues. CDR3 loop: CASSSNPGQVYEQYF. The DNA of the CDR3 is TGTGCCAGCAGCTCGAATCCGGGACAGGTCTACGAGCAGTACTTC. The whole variable domain, remainder taken from reference TRBV7-2 and TRBJ2-7, is GAGVSQSPSNKVTEKGKDVELRCDPISGHTALYWYRQSLGQGLEFLIYFQGNSAPDKSGLPSDRFSAERTGGSVSTLTIQRTQQEDSAVYLCASSSNPGQVYEQYFGPGTRLTVT.

This clone was picked up a small number of times. The chain couples TRBV4-1 to TRBJ2-7; D is unclear. The CDR3 contains 14 residues. From germline, CDR1 is MGHRA and CDR2 YSYEKL. The germline V and J ends were trimmed by 1 base and 3 bases, with 10 bases remaining between them. The CDR3 DNA reads TGCGCCAGCAGCCAAGCACGGACGGACTACGAGCAGTACTTC. This translates into CASSQARTDYEQYF.

The chain employs TRBV5-1 and TRBJ2-5, with 7 bases aligning to TRBD2. This CDR3 is built from 15 residues. In germline, CDR1 is SGHRS, CDR2 YFSETQ. The V gene end was trimmed by 2 bases and the J gene end by 0 bases; junction bases not matched to a gene: 4. This CDR3 is CASSLSGRDQETQYF. CDR3 in DNA: TGCGCCAGCAGCTTAAGTGGGAGGGACCAAGAGACCCAGTACTTC.